What follows describes a single TCR beta chain. Antigen: not known. This specimen comes from a study of OX40 agonist ivuxolimab in advanced cancers. The overall study: Patient treatment consisted of intravenous ivuxolimab administration every 2 weeks at 0.01 to 10 mg/kg. Findings and caveats of the study: The expanded peripheral T cells' antigen specificity was not determined. Doses of 0.1 to 3.0 mg/kg were accompanied by clonal expansion of CD4+ and CD8+ blood T cells by week 6.

Trimming left V 4 bases short and J 7 bases short, with 11 bases between. CDR1 is SGHTA and CDR2 is FQGNSA in the germline V gene. CDR3 length: 13 amino acids. The repertoire was sequenced with immunoSEQ multiplex PCR; TCRdb's copy has only in-frame clones and lacks some. The sample carries approximately 65,000 clones, nearly 85% recorded once. This rearrangement joins TRBV7-2 to TRBJ2-4, with D possibly being TRBD2 (5 bases). The source was CD4+ or CD8+ T cells sorted from blood, collected in a trial of the OX40 agonist ivuxolimab. The TCR sequence derives from an adult with an advanced solid tumor such as melanoma, head and neck, liver or kidney cancer. This chain's CDR3 is CASSWRADNIQYF. CDR3 nucleotide sequence: TGTGCCAGCAGCTGGCGGGCAGACAACATTCAGTACTTC.